These 12 T cell receptor beta chains were all obtained from the same sample, sequenced in a study of blood T cell repertoires in COVID-19. Using immunoSEQ multiplex PCR, the repertoire was profiled, and TCRdb retains in-frame clones only, with some absent. The sample carries roughly 9,200 clones, 80% recorded once. Sequences were obtained from peripheral blood. The receptors derive from a man between 65 and 80 years old with active COVID-19.

The J gene is TRBJ2-7, the V gene TRBV27, with TRBD1 as a possible D gene (5 bases). V was clipped by 6 bases and J by 3 bases, with 12 bases between them. Germline V gives CDR1 MNHEY, CDR2 SMNVEV (reference sequence). This CDR3 contains 13 residues. Here the CDR3 reads CASRMTDHYEQYF. CDR3 nucleotides: TGTGCCAGCAGAATGACAGACCACTACGAGCAGTACTTC.

The chain employs TRBV13 and TRBJ1-1; TRBD1 aligns across 7 bases. The germline V gene has CDR1 PRHDT and CDR2 FYEKMQ (reference sequence). CDR3 length: 14 amino acids. V trimming: 5 bases; J trimming: 6 bases; junction bases outside the gene matches: 9. In DNA form, the CDR3 reads TGTGCCAGCAGCCCCAGGACAGGCGGGGCTGAAGCTTTCTTT. It specifies CASSPRTGGAEAFF.

The V and J genes are TRBV12-3 or TRBV12-4 and TRBJ2-1; D unresolved. This CDR3 has 11 amino acids. The V gene lost 7 bases and the J gene lost 4 bases, with 5 bases spanning the gap. CDR3 residues: CASTRYNEQFF. In DNA, the CDR3 is TGTGCCAGCACCAGGTACAATGAGCAGTTCTTC.

The chain couples TRBV27 to TRBJ2-7; tentative D call: TRBD2 (5 bases). Germline CDR1 is MNHEY and CDR2 is SMNVEV (reference sequence). Trimming removed 6 bases from V and 1 base from J, with 13 bases in between. The CDR3 loop spans 14 amino acids. CDR3 DNA: TGTGCCAGCAGACCTCTAGGGAGTTCCTACGAGCAGTACTTC. The encoded protein is CASRPLGSSYEQYF.

In its sample, this clone was seen a few times. The chain links TRBV5-1 to TRBJ2-1; tentatively, D is TRBD1 (5 bases). The germline V and J ends were trimmed by 4 bases and 5 bases, with 13 bases remaining between them. The germline gives CDR1 SGHRS, CDR2 YFSETQ. The CDR3 consists of 14 residues. CDR3 bases: TGCGCCAGCAGCCCTCGGAAAGGGGACAATGAGCAGTTCTTC. Its translation is CASSPRKGDNEQFF.

This clone is classed as large. The chain recombines TRBV9 with TRBJ2-7; D is possibly TRBD2 (6 bases). V shed 0 bases and J shed 0 bases, with 13 bases lying between them. CDR1 and CDR2 from the germline V gene are SGDLS and YYNGEE. The CDR3 sequence is 16 residues long. The chain's CDR3 is CASSVGVGGSSYEQYF. The DNA for the CDR3 is TGTGCCAGCAGCGTAGGAGTCGGGGGTAGCTCCTACGAGCAGTACTTC.

The V gene is TRBV7-9, the J gene TRBJ2-1; 10 bases match TRBD2. V shed 5 bases and J 0 bases; nucleotides not matched to a gene: 7. Per germline, CDR1 SEHNR and CDR2 FQNEAQ (reference sequence). CDR3 size: 17 residues. CDR3 in amino acids: CASSPSLAGDSYNEQFF. The CDR3 DNA reads as TGTGCCAGCAGCCCCAGCCTAGCGGGGGACTCCTACAATGAGCAGTTCTTC.

The J gene is TRBJ2-7, the V gene TRBV2; possibly TRBD1 for D (6 bases). The V gene's germline CDR1 is SNHLY and CDR2 FYNNEI. The CDR3 runs to 12 residues. Trimming cost V 6 bases and J 7 bases, with 13 bases left between them. Here the CDR3 reads CASRISQGEQYF. The CDR3 nucleotides read TGTGCCAGCAGGATATCCCAGGGGGAGCAGTACTTC.

CDR3 region: CASSLGSTGGAMDYGYTF. CDR3 sequence (DNA): TGTGCCAGCAGCTTAGGATCTACGGGGGGGGCGATGGACTATGGCTACACCTTC. J is TRBJ1-2 and V is TRBV13, with a weak D call TRBD1 (6 bases). Trimming stripped 0 bases from V and 3 bases from J, with 20 bases between. Germline CDR1 PRHDT, CDR2 FYEKMQ (reference sequence). CDR3 size: 18 residues. Full variable domain (missing parts from reference TRBV13 and TRBJ1-2): AAGVIQSPRHLIKEKRETATLKCYPIPRHDTVYWYQQGPGQDPQFLISFYEKMQSDKGSIPDRFSAQQFSDYHSELNMSSLELGDSALYFCASSLGSTGGAMDYGYTFGSGTRLTVV.

The genes are TRBV10-1 and TRBJ2-3; D gene ambiguous. The CDR3 length is 13 residues. Trimming pared 3 bases from V and 0 bases from J, leaving 4 bases between. Germline CDR1 and CDR2: WNHNN and SYGVQD (reference sequence). As DNA, the CDR3 is TGCGCCAGCAGTGACCCTAGCACAGATACGCAGTATTTT. It yields the protein CASSDPSTDTQYF.

The rearrangement joins TRBV10-1 to TRBJ2-2; D not resolved. The CDR3 totals 12 residues. V dropped 5 bases and J dropped 5 bases, with 6 bases sitting between them. The germline V gene encodes CDR1 WNHNN and CDR2 SYGVQD (reference sequence). The CDR3 sequence is CASSPTTGELFF. The CDR3 nucleotides are TGCGCCAGCAGTCCAACTACCGGGGAGCTGTTTTTT.

This clone was found a few times. This rearrangement joins TRBV2 to TRBJ1-3; D may be TRBD1 (6 bases). This CDR3 has 17 residues. Trimming took 7 bases from V and 0 from J, leaving 19 bases between them. Germline assignment: CDR1 SNHLY and CDR2 FYNNEI. The CDR3 coding sequence is TGTGCCAGCAAGGGGGGGTCTGGCAGGGGCTCTGGAAACACCATATATTTT. Its translation is CASKGGSGRGSGNTIYF.